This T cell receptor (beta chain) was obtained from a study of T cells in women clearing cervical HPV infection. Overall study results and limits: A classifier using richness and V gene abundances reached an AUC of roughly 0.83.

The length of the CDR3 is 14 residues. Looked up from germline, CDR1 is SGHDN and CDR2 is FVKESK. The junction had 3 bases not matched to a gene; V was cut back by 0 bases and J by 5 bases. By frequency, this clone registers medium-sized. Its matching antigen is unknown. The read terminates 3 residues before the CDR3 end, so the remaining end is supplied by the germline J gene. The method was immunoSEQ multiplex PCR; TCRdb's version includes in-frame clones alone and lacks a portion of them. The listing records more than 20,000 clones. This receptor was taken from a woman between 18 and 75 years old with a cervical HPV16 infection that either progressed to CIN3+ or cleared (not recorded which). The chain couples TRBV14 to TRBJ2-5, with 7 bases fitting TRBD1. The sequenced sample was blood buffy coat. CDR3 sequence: CASSQDRGLETQYF. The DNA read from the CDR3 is TGTGCCAGCAGCCAAGACAGGGGGTTGGAGACC.